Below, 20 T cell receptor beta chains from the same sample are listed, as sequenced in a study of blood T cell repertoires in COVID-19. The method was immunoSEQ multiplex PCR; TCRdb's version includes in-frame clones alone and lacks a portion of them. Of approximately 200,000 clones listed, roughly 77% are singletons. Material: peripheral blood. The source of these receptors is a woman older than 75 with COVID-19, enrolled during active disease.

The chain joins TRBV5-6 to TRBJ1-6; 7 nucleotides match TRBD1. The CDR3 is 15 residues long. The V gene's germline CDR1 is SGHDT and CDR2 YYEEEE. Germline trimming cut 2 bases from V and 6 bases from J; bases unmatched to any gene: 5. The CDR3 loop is CASSFWDRGNSPLHF. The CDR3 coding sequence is TGTGCCAGCAGCTTCTGGGACAGAGGTAATTCACCCCTCCACTTT.

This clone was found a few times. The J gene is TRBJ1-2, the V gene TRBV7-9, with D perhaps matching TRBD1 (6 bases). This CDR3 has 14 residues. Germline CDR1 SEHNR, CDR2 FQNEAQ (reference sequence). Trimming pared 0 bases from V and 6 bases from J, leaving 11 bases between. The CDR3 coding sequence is TGTGCCAGCAGCTTAGCAGGGGCAGGGGATGGCTACACCTTC. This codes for CASSLAGAGDGYTF.

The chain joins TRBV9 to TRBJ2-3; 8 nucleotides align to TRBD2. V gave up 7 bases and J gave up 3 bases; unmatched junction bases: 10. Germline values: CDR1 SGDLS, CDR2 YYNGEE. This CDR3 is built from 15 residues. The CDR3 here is CASSRAGGLTDTQYF. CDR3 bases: TGTGCCAGCTCCCGGGCGGGAGGTTTAACAGATACGCAGTATTTT. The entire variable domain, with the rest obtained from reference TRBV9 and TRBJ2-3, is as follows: DSGVTQTPKHLITATGQRVTLRCSPRSGDLSVYWYQQSLDQGLQFLIQYYNGEERAKGNILERFSAQQFPDLHSELNLSSLELGDSALYFCASSRAGGLTDTQYFGPGTRLTVL.

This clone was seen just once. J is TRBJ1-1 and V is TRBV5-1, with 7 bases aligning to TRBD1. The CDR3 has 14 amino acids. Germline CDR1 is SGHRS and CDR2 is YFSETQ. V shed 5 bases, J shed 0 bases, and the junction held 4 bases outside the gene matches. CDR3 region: CASSPGTVNTEAFF. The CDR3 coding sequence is TGCGCCAGCAGTCCCGGGACAGTGAACACTGAAGCTTTCTTT.

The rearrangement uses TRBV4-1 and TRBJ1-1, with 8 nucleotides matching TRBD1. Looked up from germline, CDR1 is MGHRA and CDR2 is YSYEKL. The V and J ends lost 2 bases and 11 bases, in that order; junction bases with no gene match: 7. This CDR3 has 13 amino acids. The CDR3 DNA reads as TGCGCCAGCAGCCAAAGACAGGGGTTTGGGGCTTTCTTT. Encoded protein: CASSQRQGFGAFF.

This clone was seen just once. The DNA of the CDR3 is TGTGCCAGCAGCCGGGGGGCTCAATTCTATGGCTACACCTTC. This translates into CASSRGAQFYGYTF. This chain connects TRBV11-3 to TRBJ1-2, with D possibly TRBD1 on 6 matching bases. V lost 5 bases to trimming and J lost 4 bases, with 14 bases between them. CDR1 is SGHNT, CDR2 YENEEA, per germline. The CDR3 sequence is 14 residues long.

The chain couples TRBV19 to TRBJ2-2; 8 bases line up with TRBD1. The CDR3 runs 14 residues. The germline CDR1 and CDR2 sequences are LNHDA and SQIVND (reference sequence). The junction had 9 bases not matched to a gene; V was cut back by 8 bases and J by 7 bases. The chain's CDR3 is CASRRTGWSGELFF. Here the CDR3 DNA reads TGTGCCAGTCGTAGGACAGGGTGGAGCGGGGAGCTGTTTTTT. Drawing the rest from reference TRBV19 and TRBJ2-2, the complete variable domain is DGGITQSPKYLFRKEGQNVTLSCEQNLNHDAMYWYRQDPGQGLRLIYYSQIVNDFQKGDIAEGYSVSREKKESFPLTVTSAQKNPTAFYLCASRRTGWSGELFFGEGSRLTVL.

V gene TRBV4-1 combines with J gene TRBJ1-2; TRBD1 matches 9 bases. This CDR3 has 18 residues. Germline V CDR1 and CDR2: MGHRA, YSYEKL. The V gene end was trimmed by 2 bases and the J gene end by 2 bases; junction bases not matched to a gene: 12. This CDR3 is CASSQFGGTGMINYGYTF. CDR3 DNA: TGCGCCAGCAGCCAATTCGGCGGGACAGGGATGATAAACTATGGCTACACCTTC.

The DNA of the CDR3 is TGTGCCAGCTCCCTGTCGTGGAGGGGCAATGAGCAGTTCTTC. Translation gives CASSLSWRGNEQFF. V usage is TRBV18 and J usage is TRBJ2-1; D might be TRBD2 (6 bases). Germline V lookup: CDR1 KGHSH, CDR2 LQKENI. V lost 6 bases and J lost 6, with 15 bases in between. This CDR3 is 14 amino acids long.

The chain's CDR3 is CASSLGTSRHPYNEQFF. In DNA, the CDR3 is TGTGCCAGCAGCTTGGGGACTAGCCGCCACCCCTACAATGAGCAGTTCTTC. The rearrangement uses TRBV7-6 and TRBJ2-1, with 9 bases fitting TRBD2. The germline gives CDR1 SGHVS, CDR2 FNYEAQ. CDR3 length equals 17 residues. V lost 3 bases to trimming and J lost 2 bases; unmatched junction nucleotides: 8.

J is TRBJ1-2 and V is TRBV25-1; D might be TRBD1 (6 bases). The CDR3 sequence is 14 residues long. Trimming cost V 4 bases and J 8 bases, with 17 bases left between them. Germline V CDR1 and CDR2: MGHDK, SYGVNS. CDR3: CASSGGRGASGYTF. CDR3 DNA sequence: TGTGCCAGCAGTGGAGGGCGGGGGGCATCGGGCTACACCTTC.

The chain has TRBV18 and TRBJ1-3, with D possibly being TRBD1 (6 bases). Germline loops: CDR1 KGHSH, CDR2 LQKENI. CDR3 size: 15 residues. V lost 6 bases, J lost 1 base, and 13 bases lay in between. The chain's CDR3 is CASSVDSSSGNTIYF. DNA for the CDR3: TGTGCCAGCTCTGTGGACAGTTCTTCTGGAAACACCATATATTTT.

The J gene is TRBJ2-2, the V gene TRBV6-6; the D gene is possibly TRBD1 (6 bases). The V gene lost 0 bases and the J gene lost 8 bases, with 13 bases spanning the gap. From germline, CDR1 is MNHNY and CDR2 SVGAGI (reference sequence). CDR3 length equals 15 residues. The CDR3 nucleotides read TGTGCCAGCAGTTACTCGATTTACAGGGCTGGGGAGCTGTTTTTT. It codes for CASSYSIYRAGELFF.

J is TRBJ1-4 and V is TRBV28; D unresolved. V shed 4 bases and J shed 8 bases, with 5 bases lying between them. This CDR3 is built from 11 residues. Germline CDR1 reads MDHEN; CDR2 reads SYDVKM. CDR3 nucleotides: TGTGCCAGCAGTTCAAGCGAAAAACTGTTTTTT. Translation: CASSSSEKLFF.

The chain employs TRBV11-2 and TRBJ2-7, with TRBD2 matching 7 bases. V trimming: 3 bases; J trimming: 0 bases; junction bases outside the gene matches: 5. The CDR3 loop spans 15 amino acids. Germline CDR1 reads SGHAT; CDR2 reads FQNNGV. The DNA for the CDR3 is TGTGCCAGCAGCTTTTATGGCGGGAGCTCCTACGAGCAGTACTTC. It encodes CASSFYGGSSYEQYF.

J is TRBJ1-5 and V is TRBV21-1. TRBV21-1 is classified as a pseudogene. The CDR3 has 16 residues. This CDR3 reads CASSKAGGHSNQPQHF. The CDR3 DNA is TGTGCCAGCAGCAAAGCCGGGGGGCATAGCAATCAGCCCCAGCATTTT.

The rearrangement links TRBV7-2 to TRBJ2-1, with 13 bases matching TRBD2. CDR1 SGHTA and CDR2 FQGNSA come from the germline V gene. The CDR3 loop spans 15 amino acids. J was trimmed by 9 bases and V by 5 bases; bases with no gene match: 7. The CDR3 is CASSVTSGGAPEQFF. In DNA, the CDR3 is TGTGCCAGCAGCGTCACTAGCGGGGGGGCACCTGAGCAGTTCTTC.

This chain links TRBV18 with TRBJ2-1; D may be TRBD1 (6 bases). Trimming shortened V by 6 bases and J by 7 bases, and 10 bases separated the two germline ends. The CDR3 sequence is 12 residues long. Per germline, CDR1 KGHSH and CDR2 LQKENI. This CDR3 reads CASSGQTNEQFF. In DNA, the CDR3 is TGTGCCAGCTCCGGACAGACGAATGAGCAGTTCTTC.

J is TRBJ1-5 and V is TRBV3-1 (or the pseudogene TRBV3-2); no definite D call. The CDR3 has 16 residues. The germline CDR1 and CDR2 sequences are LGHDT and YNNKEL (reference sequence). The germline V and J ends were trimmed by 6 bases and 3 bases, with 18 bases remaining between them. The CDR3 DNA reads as TGTGCCAGCAGTCCAGGCCCCTTCTCCGTCAATCAGCCCCAGCATTTT. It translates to CASSPGPFSVNQPQHF.

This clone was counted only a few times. The CDR3 spells CAISGQGYGYTF. As DNA, the CDR3 is TGTGCCATCAGTGGACAGGGCTATGGCTACACCTTC. This rearrangement joins TRBV10-3 to TRBJ1-2, with 7 positions matching TRBD1. CDR1 is ENHRY and CDR2 is SYGVKD in the germline V gene. CDR3 size: 12 residues. Unmatched junction bases numbered 0, after V lost 4 bases and J lost 4 bases.